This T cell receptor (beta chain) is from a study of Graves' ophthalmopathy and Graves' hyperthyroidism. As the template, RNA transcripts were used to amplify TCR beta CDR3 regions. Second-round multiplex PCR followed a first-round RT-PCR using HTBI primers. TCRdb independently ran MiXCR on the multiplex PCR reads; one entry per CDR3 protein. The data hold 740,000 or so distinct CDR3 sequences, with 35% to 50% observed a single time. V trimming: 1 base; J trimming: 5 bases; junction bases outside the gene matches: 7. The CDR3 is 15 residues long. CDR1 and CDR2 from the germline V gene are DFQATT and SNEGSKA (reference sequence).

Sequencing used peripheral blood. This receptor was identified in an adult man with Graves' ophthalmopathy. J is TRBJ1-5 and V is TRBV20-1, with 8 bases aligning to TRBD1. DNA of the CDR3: TGCAGTGCTAGAGTTGACAGGGGATGGCATCAGCCCCAGCATTTT. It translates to CSARVDRGWHQPQHF.